The entry below describes one TCR beta chain. Its antigen remains unknown. In nominal health when sampled, donors likely had unrecorded immune exposures nonetheless. The source of the sample is a study of cytomegalovirus exposure and HLA in healthy donors. Study context: Across under 450 genotyped donors, just over 80% landed in the Caucasian-associated ancestry cluster.

Study results and caveats: It was confirmed in vitro that three of the CMV-associated chains were specific for CMV antigens. Rates of TCR association differed by HLA locus in a later analysis, with DRB1 highest and HLA-C lowest.

PCR employed 60 Vbeta and 13 Jbeta primers. The data were produced by immunoSEQ multiplex PCR, yet TCRdb's version contains in-frame clones alone and is incomplete. The sample carries about 160,000 clones, roughly four fifths recorded once. The V end lost 6 bases, the J end lost 0 bases, and 11 bases lay between the germline ends. Per germline, CDR1 MNHNY and CDR2 SVGAGI (reference sequence). This CDR3 comprises 14 residues. The J gene is TRBJ1-2, the V gene TRBV6-6; tentatively, D is TRBD1 (6 bases). The sample comprised PBMCs. The TCR originated in a woman aged 45-59 years in good health and CMV-seropositive. CDR3 coding DNA: TGTGCCAGCAGGTCGGACAGAACTAACTATGGCTACACCTTC. Translating gives CASRSDRTNYGYTF.